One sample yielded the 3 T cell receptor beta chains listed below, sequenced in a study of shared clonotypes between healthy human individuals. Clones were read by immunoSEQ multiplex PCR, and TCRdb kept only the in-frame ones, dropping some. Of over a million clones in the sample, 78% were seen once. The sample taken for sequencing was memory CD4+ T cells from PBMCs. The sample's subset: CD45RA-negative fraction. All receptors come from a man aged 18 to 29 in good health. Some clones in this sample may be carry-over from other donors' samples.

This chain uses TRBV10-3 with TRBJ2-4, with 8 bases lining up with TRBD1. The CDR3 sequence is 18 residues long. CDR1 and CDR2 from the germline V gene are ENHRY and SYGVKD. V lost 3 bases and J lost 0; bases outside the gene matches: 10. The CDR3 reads CAISDGTGDPLAKNIQYF. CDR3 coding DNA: TGTGCCATCAGTGATGGGACAGGCGACCCACTAGCCAAAAACATTCAGTACTTC.

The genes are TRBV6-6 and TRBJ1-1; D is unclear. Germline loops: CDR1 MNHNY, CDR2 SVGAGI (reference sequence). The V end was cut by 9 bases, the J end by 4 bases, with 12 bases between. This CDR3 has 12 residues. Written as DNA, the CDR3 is TGTGCCAGTTACGGGTTGCGCACTGAAGCTTTCTTT. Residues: CASYGLRTEAFF.

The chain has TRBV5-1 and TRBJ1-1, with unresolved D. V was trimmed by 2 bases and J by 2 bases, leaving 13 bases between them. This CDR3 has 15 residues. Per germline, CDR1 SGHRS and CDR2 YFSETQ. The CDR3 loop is CASSFFLGSNTEAFF. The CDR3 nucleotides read TGCGCCAGCAGCTTCTTTTTAGGTTCCAACACTGAAGCTTTCTTT.